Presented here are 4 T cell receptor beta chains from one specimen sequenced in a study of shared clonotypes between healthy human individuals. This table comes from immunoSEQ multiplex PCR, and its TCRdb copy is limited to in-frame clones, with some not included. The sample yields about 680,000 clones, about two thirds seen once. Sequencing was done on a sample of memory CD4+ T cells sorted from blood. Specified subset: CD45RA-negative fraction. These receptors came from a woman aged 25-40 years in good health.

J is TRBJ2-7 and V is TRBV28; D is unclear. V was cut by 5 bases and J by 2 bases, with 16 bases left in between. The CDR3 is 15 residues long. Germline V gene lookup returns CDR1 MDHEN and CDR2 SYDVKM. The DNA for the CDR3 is TGTGCCAGCAGTATCCCGGGCGACCAGACCTACGAGCAGTACTTC. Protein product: CASSIPGDQTYEQYF.

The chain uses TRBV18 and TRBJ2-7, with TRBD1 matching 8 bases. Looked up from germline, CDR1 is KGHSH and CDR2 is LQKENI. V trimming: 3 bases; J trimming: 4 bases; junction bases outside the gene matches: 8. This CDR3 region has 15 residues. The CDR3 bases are TGTGCCAGCTCACCGAGGGCAGGGGGCGGTTACGAGCAGTACTTC. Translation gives CASSPRAGGGYEQYF.

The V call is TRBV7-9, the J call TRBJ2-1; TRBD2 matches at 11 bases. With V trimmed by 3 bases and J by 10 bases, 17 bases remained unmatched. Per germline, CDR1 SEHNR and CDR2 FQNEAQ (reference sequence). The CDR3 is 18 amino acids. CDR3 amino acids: CASSFSDMGLAGGREQFF. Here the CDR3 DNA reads TGTGCCAGCAGCTTTAGTGACATGGGGCTAGCGGGAGGTCGGGAGCAGTTCTTC.

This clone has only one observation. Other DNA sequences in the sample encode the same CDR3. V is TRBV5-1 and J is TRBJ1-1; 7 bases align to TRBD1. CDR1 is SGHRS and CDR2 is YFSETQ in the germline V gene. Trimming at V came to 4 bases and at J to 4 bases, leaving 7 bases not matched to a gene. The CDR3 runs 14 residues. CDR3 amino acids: CASSLGTVGTEAFF. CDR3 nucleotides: TGCGCCAGCAGCCTAGGGACAGTAGGCACTGAAGCTTTCTTT.